One and the same sample provided the 9 T cell receptor beta chains below, sequenced in a study of graft-versus-host responses after intestinal transplantation. This table comes from immunoSEQ multiplex PCR, and its TCRdb copy is limited to in-frame clones, with some not included. The sample has about 130,000 clones; approximately 94% are singletons. No antigen is known for these receptors. Sequencing used unstimulated CD4+ T cells sorted from spleen or lymph node cells, obtained before intestinal transplant. The source of these receptors is a human donor who received an intestinal transplant.

The chain has TRBV6-5 and TRBJ1-1, with no clear D. Trimming removed 3 bases at V and 1 base at J, with 6 bases between. Germline V gene sequence: CDR1 MNHEY, CDR2 SVGAGI. The CDR3 spans 13 residues. For the CDR3, the DNA is TGTGCCAGCAGTTATACACGGAACACTGAAGCTTTCTTT. Amino acids: CASSYTRNTEAFF.

The gene calls are TRBV10-3 and TRBJ2-3; 10 nucleotides align to TRBD2. CDR1 is ENHRY, CDR2 SYGVKD, per germline. J lost 3 bases, V lost 6 bases, and 9 bases had no gene match. The length of the CDR3 is 16 residues. CDR3 DNA: TGTGCCATCAGGGGCAGCGGGGGGGCCCTAACAGATACGCAGTATTTT. Translated, it gives CAIRGSGGALTDTQYF.

The chain combines TRBV2 with TRBJ1-6, with D possibly TRBD1 on 5 matching bases. The CDR3 is 14 amino acids. Trimming pared 6 bases from V and 8 bases from J, leaving 14 bases between. Germline-derived CDR1 and CDR2 are SNHLY and FYNNEI. This CDR3 reads CASSHMTGDSPLHF. As DNA, the CDR3 is TGTGCCAGCAGCCATATGACGGGGGATTCACCCCTCCACTTT.

The genes are TRBV18 and TRBJ1-3; D gene unclear. Germline CDR1 and CDR2: KGHSH and LQKENI. Deletions cut 2 bases from V and 0 bases from J, with 8 bases between. CDR3 length: 15 residues. CDR3 region: CASSPAVLSGNTIYF. CDR3 DNA: TGTGCCAGCTCACCAGCAGTCCTCTCTGGAAACACCATATATTTT.

This sequence joins TRBV4-1 and TRBJ2-3, with D perhaps being TRBD1 or TRBD2 (5 bases each). Germline V gives CDR1 MGHRA, CDR2 YSYEKL. The V gene lost 3 bases and the J gene lost 6 bases, with 10 bases spanning the gap. The CDR3 has 13 amino acids. CDR3 sequence: CASSQRGGDTQYF. DNA for the CDR3: TGCGCCAGCAGCCAGAGGGGCGGGGATACGCAGTATTTT.

This clone was seen only once. The rearrangement uses TRBV5-8 and TRBJ1-2; perhaps TRBD1 as D (5 bases). The CDR3 sequence is 14 residues long. Germline CDR1 and CDR2: SGHTS and YDEGEE. V gave up 0 bases and J gave up 9 bases, with 15 bases separating them. CDR3 protein: CASSLARGIGSYTF. CDR3 nucleotide sequence: TGTGCCAGCAGCTTGGCGAGGGGCATTGGGAGCTACACCTTC.

This sequence joins TRBV30 and TRBJ1-4; tentative D call: TRBD1 (5 bases). CDR3 size: 15 residues. Trimming shortened V by 3 bases and J by 7 bases, and 18 bases separated the two germline ends. Germline CDR1 reads GTSNPN; CDR2 reads SVGIG (reference sequence). The CDR3 nucleotides read TGTGCCTGGAGGAACCGGGGCAGCGTAGGTGAAAAACTGTTTTTT. Translated, it gives CAWRNRGSVGEKLFF. The entire variable domain, with the rest obtained from reference TRBV30 and TRBJ1-4, is as follows: SQTIHQWPATLVQPVGSPLSLECTVEGTSNPNLYWYRQAAGRGLQLLFYSVGIGQISSEVPQNLSASRPQDRQFILSSKKLLLSDSGFYLCAWRNRGSVGEKLFFGSGTQLSVL.

In this sample, this clone turned up once. The V gene is TRBV19, the J gene TRBJ1-5; maybe TRBD1 (6 bases). Trimming left V 3 bases short and J 8 bases short, with 14 bases between. CDR1 is LNHDA, CDR2 SQIVND, per germline (reference sequence). The CDR3 has 14 amino acids. CDR3 in DNA: TGTGCCAGTAGTATTTCGGGGGGCGGGAAGCCCCAGCATTTT. Translation gives CASSISGGGKPQHF.

The chain has TRBV29-1 and TRBJ2-7; 10 bases are shared with TRBD1. Unmatched junction bases numbered 10, after V lost 4 bases and J lost 4 bases. The CDR3 runs to 15 residues. Germline V gene lookup returns CDR1 SQVTM and CDR2 ANQGSEA. CDR3 sequence (DNA): TGCAGCGTTGTTCCCGGGACAGGGGCATATTACGAGCAGTACTTC. Protein sequence: CSVVPGTGAYYEQYF.